This T cell receptor beta chain is drawn from a study of breast tumors, draining lymph nodes, adjacent tissues. TCRdb fed the multiplex PCR reads into MiXCR, producing one record per CDR3 protein. The sample carries under 150,000 distinct CDR3 sequences, more than 20% recorded once. The table lists this clonotype with many counts. Antigen: not known. Whole-study results and caveats: Tumor TCR diversity was below lymph nodes but above nontumor tissue.

The V and J ends lost 0 bases and 4 bases respectively, with 9 bases between them. The CDR3 contains 14 residues. Germline-derived CDR1 and CDR2 are SGDLS and YYNGEE. Axillary draining lymph nodes of breast cancer patients supplied the node samples. V and J are TRBV9 and TRBJ2-3, with D perhaps TRBD2 (6 bases). The clonotype was recovered from a female donor with breast cancer. Some clones in this sample may be carry-over from other donors' samples. Source material: axillary lymph node tissue. The CDR3 protein is CASSVGGGADTQYF. The CDR3, as DNA: TGTGCCAGCAGCGTAGGAGGAGGGGCAGATACGCAGTATTTT.